A single sample is the source of the 23 T cell receptor beta chains below, sequenced in a study of blood T cell repertoires in COVID-19 (dated by TCRdb to between 2020 and 2021). Library preparation was by the immunoSEQ multiplex PCR assay. TCRdb retrieved this table from immuneACCESS and kept in-frame rearrangements only. Not all clones are present; in checked studies, unresolved V genes account for under half, and no reason is known for the remainder. Across this sample there are about 190,000 clones, with around 91% seen only once. The biggest ten clones account for about 0.59% of the sample. The sequenced sample was peripheral blood. The receptor source for this set is a man aged 45 to 65 with acute or convalescent COVID-19.

V gene TRBV11-3 combines with J gene TRBJ2-1; 8 nucleotides line up with TRBD1. Germline assignment: CDR1 SGHNT and CDR2 YENEEA. This CDR3 comprises 12 residues. J was trimmed by 9 bases and V by 4 bases; bases with no gene match: 2. The chain's CDR3 is CASSSDRVEQFF. The CDR3 bases are TGTGCCAGCAGCTCGGACAGGGTTGAGCAGTTCTTC.

Concerning this clone: Within the sample, other DNA sequences also encode this same CDR3. The rearrangement joins TRBV3-1 (or the pseudogene TRBV3-2) to TRBJ2-1; D is uncertain. The CDR3 totals 15 residues. Trimming shortened V by 0 bases and J by 0 bases, and 6 bases separated the two germline ends. CDR1 is LGHDT and CDR2 is YNNKEL in the germline V gene (reference sequence). The CDR3: CASSQDTVSYNEQFF. DNA of the CDR3: TGTGCCAGCAGCCAAGACACGGTCTCCTACAATGAGCAGTTCTTC.

The CDR3 sequence is CASSPTGGNYGYTF. The CDR3 region has the DNA TGTGCCAGCAGCCCGACGGGTGGCAACTATGGCTACACCTTC. The J gene is TRBJ1-2, the V gene TRBV11-2; D not certain. The CDR3 covers 14 residues. Trimming took 5 bases from V and 2 from J, leaving 12 bases between them. CDR1 is SGHAT, CDR2 FQNNGV, per germline.

The chain recombines TRBV7-6 with TRBJ2-2; D is unclear. CDR3 size: 15 residues. From germline, CDR1 is SGHVS and CDR2 FNYEAQ. The germline V and J ends were trimmed by 1 base and 0 bases, with 6 bases remaining between them. DNA for the CDR3: TGTGCCAGCAGCTTAGGCACAACGAACACCGGGGAGCTGTTTTTT. Its translation: CASSLGTTNTGELFF.

V usage is TRBV7-9 and J usage is TRBJ1-1; D ambiguous. This CDR3 has 11 residues. Germline V gene lookup returns CDR1 SEHNR and CDR2 FQNEAQ (reference sequence). The ends were cut back, 4 bases at V and 11 bases at J, with 11 bases in the middle. The CDR3 bases are TGTGCCAGCAGCTGGGCGCCAGAGGCTTTCTTT. Its protein product is CASSWAPEAFF.

This chain links TRBV7-9 with TRBJ2-3; 13 positions agree with TRBD2. From germline, CDR1 is SEHNR and CDR2 FQNEAQ (reference sequence). The junction had 6 bases not matched to a gene; V was cut back by 5 bases and J by 7 bases. The CDR3 runs to 15 residues. Written as DNA, the CDR3 is TGTGCCAGCAGCCCGACTAGCGGGAGGCACTATACGCAGTATTTT. It codes for CASSPTSGRHYTQYF. The whole variable domain, remainder taken from reference TRBV7-9 and TRBJ2-3, is DTGVSQNPRHKITKRGQNVTFRCDPISEHNRLYWYRQTLGQGPEFLTYFQNEAQLEKSRLLSDRFSAERPKGSFSTLEIQRTEQGDSAMYLCASSPTSGRHYTQYFGPGTRLTVL.

The chain combines TRBV30 with TRBJ1-6; D not resolved. Trimming pared 0 bases from V and 16 bases from J, leaving 16 bases between. From germline, CDR1 is GTSNPN and CDR2 SVGIG (reference sequence). The CDR3 contains 13 residues. CDR3 in DNA: TGTGCCTGGAGTGTACAGCGGTGGGAGCTACTCCACTTT. As protein: CAWSVQRWELLHF.

J is TRBJ2-1 and V is TRBV30, with a weak D call TRBD2 (5 bases). Per the germline V gene, CDR1 is GTSNPN and CDR2 is SVGIG (reference sequence). V was shortened by 3 bases and J by 8 bases, with 11 bases between the two germline ends. The CDR3 is 12 amino acids. The DNA of the CDR3 is TGTGCCTGGAGGCGGCACGGGGATGAGCAGTTCTTC. Its translation is CAWRRHGDEQFF.

The CDR3 DNA is TGTGCCAGCAACACAGGGGTGGCCACTGAAGCTTTCTTT. Encoded protein: CASNTGVATEAFF. This chain connects TRBV6-5 to TRBJ1-1; 7 nucleotides match TRBD1. V trimming: 7 bases; J trimming: 4 bases; junction bases outside the gene matches: 6. This CDR3 spans 13 amino acids. Germline V lookup: CDR1 MNHEY, CDR2 SVGAGI.

This clone was counted once. The chain combines TRBV27 with TRBJ2-2; a weak D match, TRBD1 (6 bases). Per germline, CDR1 MNHEY and CDR2 SMNVEV (reference sequence). The V gene lost 4 bases and the J gene lost 4 bases, with 22 bases spanning the gap. The CDR3 has 18 amino acids. The CDR3 loop reads CASSSRYLTGNRTGELFF. DNA for the CDR3: TGTGCCAGCAGTTCCCGGTATCTCACAGGGAATCGCACCGGGGAGCTGTTTTTT.

The CDR3 DNA sequence: TGTGCCAGCAGTGCTTTTGAACAGGGGAACACCGGGGAGCTGTTTTTT. Translation: CASSAFEQGNTGELFF. The chain couples TRBV6-1 to TRBJ2-2; a weak D match, TRBD1 (6 bases). Between the trimmed V and J ends, which lost 4 bases and 1 base, there was a span of 13 bases. The CDR3 extends over 16 amino acids. Germline lookup yields CDR1 MNHNS and CDR2 SASEGT.

V and J are TRBV4-2 and TRBJ2-3; weak D call: TRBD2 (6 bases). V was pared by 4 bases and J by 4 bases, with 15 bases between. The CDR3 has 15 amino acids. Looked up from germline, CDR1 is LGHNA and CDR2 is YNFKEQ. CDR3 coding DNA: TGTGCCAGCAGCCCGGAACCGGGGGTCGCAGATACGCAGTATTTT. This translates into CASSPEPGVADTQYF.

Points on this clone: Compared with germline, one end of the junction differs, possibly owing to a read error. The chain links TRBV6-5 to TRBJ2-7; 7 bases are a match to TRBD1. The CDR3 consists of 13 residues. Germline lookup yields CDR1 MNHEY and CDR2 SVGAGI. CDR3 bases: TGTGCCAGTCGTGGACAGGCCCTTTACGAGCAGTACTTT. This encodes CASRGQALYEQYF.

This chain links TRBV7-2 with TRBJ1-5; D remains unclear. This CDR3 contains 13 residues. The V gene's germline CDR1 is SGHTA and CDR2 FQGNSA. The V end lost 1 base, the J end lost 5 bases, and 6 bases lay between the germline ends. Here the CDR3 DNA reads TGTGCCAGCAGCTTAGGCCAGGATCAGCCCCAGCATTTT. It codes for CASSLGQDQPQHF.

The chain carries TRBV19 and TRBJ2-7; 10 bases map to TRBD2. Germline-derived CDR1 and CDR2 are LNHDA and SQIVND (reference sequence). This CDR3 has 14 residues. V trimming: 5 bases; J trimming: 8 bases; junction bases outside the gene matches: 9. CDR3 in amino acids: CASSPSGSRGQQYF. The CDR3, as DNA: TGTGCCAGTAGTCCTAGCGGGAGTCGGGGGCAGCAGTACTTC.

The chain uses TRBV3-1 (or the pseudogene TRBV3-2) and TRBJ2-1, with D possibly being TRBD2 (5 bases). Germline CDR1 is LGHDT and CDR2 is YNNKEL (reference sequence). V lost 2 bases, J lost 5 bases, and 10 bases lay in between. The CDR3 is 14 amino acids. The CDR3 DNA reads TGTGCCAGCAGCCAAAGAGGAGGAGACAATGAGCAGTTCTTC. Its protein is CASSQRGGDNEQFF.

The chain couples TRBV10-3 to TRBJ1-5, with D tentatively TRBD1 (5 bases). The germline V gene encodes CDR1 ENHRY and CDR2 SYGVKD. The V end lost 9 bases, the J end lost 9 bases, and 18 bases lay between the germline ends. CDR3 length: 13 amino acids. DNA of the CDR3: TGTGCCATACAGGACCCGGGCAGTGGGCCCCAGCATTTT. Translated, it gives CAIQDPGSGPQHF.

This clone was seen more than once but under ten times. The J gene is TRBJ2-7, the V gene TRBV2; TRBD1 might be the D (6 bases). The CDR3 is 13 residues long. V was shortened by 6 bases and J by 8 bases, with 17 bases between the two germline ends. Germline V gene sequence: CDR1 SNHLY, CDR2 FYNNEI. DNA for the CDR3: TGTGCCAGCAGAGCTGGACAGACGGATCAGCAGTACTTC. Residues: CASRAGQTDQQYF.

This clone was found once. The chain joins TRBV5-6 to TRBJ1-1, with D possibly TRBD1 on 6 matching bases. Germline V lookup: CDR1 SGHDT, CDR2 YYEEEE. CDR3 length: 15 residues. V shed 4 bases and J shed 0 bases, with 13 bases lying between them. The CDR3 nucleotides are TGTGCCAGCAGCAGGATGACAGGAATGAACACTGAAGCTTTCTTT. Protein sequence: CASSRMTGMNTEAFF.

The V and J genes are TRBV7-3 and TRBJ2-2, with D possibly TRBD1 on 7 matching bases. The germline V and J ends were trimmed by 4 bases and 5 bases, with 8 bases remaining between them. The CDR3 totals 13 residues. Germline V CDR1 and CDR2: SGHTA, FQGTGA. The CDR3 protein is CASSSGGTGELFF. The CDR3 DNA is TGTGCCAGCAGCTCAGGGGGGACCGGGGAGCTGTTTTTT.

This chain uses TRBV5-4 with TRBJ2-7; tentative D call: TRBD1 (7 bases). The CDR3 covers 12 residues. Germline V gene lookup returns CDR1 SGHNT and CDR2 YYREEE (reference sequence). The V end lost 4 bases, the J end lost 6 bases, and 11 bases lay between the germline ends. The CDR3 sequence is CASSVQGGEQYF. As DNA, the CDR3 is TGTGCCAGCAGCGTCCAGGGGGGCGAGCAGTACTTC.

V gene TRBV21-1 combines with J gene TRBJ2-7; the D segment call TRBD1 is taken from the table without a DNA check. TRBV21-1 is a listed pseudogene. The CDR3 is 20 residues long. The CDR3 DNA follows: TGTGCCAGCAGCAAAAAAAGGGGGTTCCGGGACAGGGTACCGAGCCACGAGCAGTACGTC. Its translation: CASSKKRGFRDRVPSHEQYV.

This clone was seen a single time. This chain links TRBV3-1 (or the pseudogene TRBV3-2) with TRBJ2-2; 7 nucleotides agree with TRBD1. CDR3 length: 14 amino acids. The V segment lost 6 bases and the J segment 4 bases; nucleotides outside the gene matches: 5. The germline CDR1 and CDR2 sequences are LGHDT and YNNKEL (reference sequence). The CDR3 here is CASRHRGSTGELFF. The CDR3 DNA is TGTGCCAGCAGACACAGGGGTAGCACCGGGGAGCTGTTTTTT.